The 20 T cell receptor beta chains in this list originate from one sample, sequenced in a study of shared T cell receptors in the human thymus. TCRdb's copy holds only in-frame clones and misses some; the assay was immunoSEQ multiplex PCR. This table holds about 660,000 clones, 88% found once. These data are also associated with another study on human thymus T cells.

Sequencing was done on a sample of thymocytes. All receptors derive from a boy under two years old with a congenital heart defect.

This sequence joins TRBV7-6 and TRBJ2-7; 9 positions match TRBD2. J gave up 2 bases and V 7 bases, and 9 bases lay outside the gene matches. The CDR3 covers 15 residues. The germline V gene encodes CDR1 SGHVS and CDR2 FNYEAQ. CDR3 protein: CASTPIAGDTYEQYF. The DNA for the CDR3 is TGTGCCAGCACCCCAATAGCGGGAGATACCTACGAGCAGTACTTC.

This sequence joins TRBV19 and TRBJ1-1; perhaps TRBD1 as D (5 bases). This CDR3 contains 14 residues. With 4 bases removed from V and 1 base from J, the gap between germline ends came to 10 bases. From germline, CDR1 is LNHDA and CDR2 SQIVND (reference sequence). The CDR3 loop reads CASSTRGTNTEAFF. The CDR3 DNA follows: TGTGCCAGTAGTACCCGGGGGACGAACACTGAAGCTTTCTTT.

V usage is TRBV12-5 and J usage is TRBJ1-1, with D unclear. V was trimmed by 1 base and J by 5 bases, leaving 14 bases between them. CDR1 is LGHNT, CDR2 FRNRAP, per germline. The CDR3 consists of 15 residues. CDR3 sequence: CASGLATTGGTEAFF. In DNA, the CDR3 is TGTGCTAGTGGTTTGGCCACTACGGGTGGGACTGAAGCTTTCTTT.

This clone was counted a single time. This chain links TRBV6-5 with TRBJ1-2; D uncertain. This CDR3 comprises 15 residues. Trimming pared 0 bases from V and 8 bases from J, leaving 16 bases between. Germline-derived CDR1 and CDR2 are MNHEY and SVGAGI. This chain's CDR3 is CASSYSGPGFEGYTF. CDR3 bases: TGTGCCAGCAGTTACTCTGGCCCGGGTTTTGAGGGCTACACCTTC.

This clone was picked up one time. The chain joins TRBV9 to TRBJ2-1, with TRBD2 matching 8 bases. Trimming cost V 3 bases and J 12 bases; bases outside gene matches: 20. Germline CDR1 reads SGDLS; CDR2 reads YYNGEE. This CDR3 comprises 17 residues. CDR3 nucleotides: TGTGCCAGCAGCGAGTGGTATTGGACTAGCCCTCGGGGCGTGCAGTTCTTC. It translates to CASSEWYWTSPRGVQFF. The variable domain in full, with the rest retrieved from reference TRBV9 and TRBJ2-1, is DSGVTQTPKHLITATGQRVTLRCSPRSGDLSVYWYQQSLDQGLQFLIQYYNGEERAKGNILERFSAQQFPDLHSELNLSSLELGDSALYFCASSEWYWTSPRGVQFFGPGTRLTVL.

This chain uses TRBV7-5 with TRBJ2-7; no DNA check was done on the table's D call, TRBD1. TRBV7-5 is classified as a pseudogene. There are 11 residues in the CDR3. This chain's CDR3 is CVRSAYRTQYF. The CDR3 DNA is TGTGTCAGAAGCGCCTACAGGACGCAGTACTTC.

The chain's CDR3 is CASSYSPASGIYEQYF. The CDR3, as DNA: TGTGCCAGCAGTTACTCGCCGGCTAGCGGGATCTACGAGCAGTACTTC. The chain has TRBV6-5 and TRBJ2-7, with 9 positions matching TRBD2. V was clipped by 0 bases and J by 3 bases; unmatched bases: 6. Germline CDR1 MNHEY, CDR2 SVGAGI. The CDR3 loop spans 16 amino acids.

This chain uses TRBV29-1 with TRBJ1-5; TRBD1 aligns across 8 bases. From germline, CDR1 is SQVTM and CDR2 ANQGSEA. Unmatched junction bases numbered 10, after V lost 7 bases and J lost 2 bases. The CDR3 has 15 residues. CDR3 region: CSEVTTGVRNQPQHF. CDR3 coding DNA: TGCAGCGAAGTTACGACAGGGGTCCGCAATCAGCCCCAGCATTTT.

V gene TRBV12-5 combines with J gene TRBJ1-2, with D perhaps TRBD1 (6 bases). Per germline, CDR1 LGHNT and CDR2 FRNRAP. The CDR3 loop spans 15 amino acids. Trimming stripped 3 bases from V and 3 bases from J, with 14 bases between. CDR3 loop: CASGFMPKGDYGYTF. In DNA form, the CDR3 reads TGTGCTAGTGGTTTTATGCCGAAGGGGGACTATGGCTACACCTTC.

The table lists this clone with a count of one. The V and J genes are TRBV7-2 and TRBJ2-3; D gene uncertain. Germline CDR1 SGHTA, CDR2 FQGNSA. This CDR3 is built from 13 residues. V lost 5 bases to trimming and J lost 14 bases, with 20 bases between them. The CDR3 DNA reads TGTGCCAGCAGCACCTTTCTAGAGCGAGGCGCGTATTTT. Translation: CASSTFLERGAYF.

The V and J genes are TRBV4-1 and TRBJ1-6; D is unclear. The germline V and J ends were trimmed by 0 bases and 2 bases, with 14 bases remaining between them. Germline loops: CDR1 MGHRA, CDR2 YSYEKL. This CDR3 spans 18 amino acids. CDR3 coding DNA: TGCGCCAGCAGCCAAGAGCGGAGCGATACGACCTATAATTCACCCCTCCACTTT. It codes for CASSQERSDTTYNSPLHF.

J is TRBJ2-7 and V is TRBV11-3; TRBD1 matches 9 bases. J was trimmed by 3 bases and V by 4 bases; bases with no gene match: 16. This CDR3 comprises 18 residues. Germline V lookup: CDR1 SGHNT, CDR2 YENEEA. The CDR3 here is CASSYGTGSRDADYEQYF. The CDR3, as DNA: TGTGCCAGCAGCTATGGGACAGGGTCCCGGGACGCCGACTACGAGCAGTACTTC.

The genes are TRBV10-3 and TRBJ2-1; a possible D gene is TRBD2 (5 bases). The ends were cut back, 2 bases at V and 7 bases at J, with 9 bases in the middle. CDR1 and CDR2 from the germline V gene are ENHRY and SYGVKD. CDR3 length: 13 amino acids. As DNA, the CDR3 is TGTGCCATCAGTGAGGGTCGGGGAAATGAGCAGTTCTTC. Protein product: CAISEGRGNEQFF.

The CDR3 is CASSLRDSEETQYF. The CDR3 DNA sequence: TGTGCCAGCAGCTTACGGGACAGCGAAGAGACCCAGTACTTC. J is TRBJ2-5 and V is TRBV13; 7 bases map to TRBD1. Losses at the gene ends were 2 bases for V and 3 bases for J; bases not matched to a gene: 3. The V gene's germline CDR1 is PRHDT and CDR2 FYEKMQ (reference sequence). The CDR3 length is 14 residues.

This clone appeared once. The CDR3, as DNA: TGTGCCAGTAGTGCCTCCGGAACGGGAGGTTCTCAAAGCACAGATACGCAGTATTTT. Translation: CASSASGTGGSQSTDTQYF. This chain links TRBV19 with TRBJ2-3, with TRBD2 matching over 7 bases. With 5 bases clipped from V and 0 bases from J, the junction kept 17 bases outside the gene matches. Germline CDR1 LNHDA, CDR2 SQIVND (reference sequence). The CDR3 loop spans 19 amino acids. The full variable domain, in which reference TRBV19 and TRBJ2-3 provide the parts outside the CDR3, is DGGITQSPKYLFRKEGQNVTLSCEQNLNHDAMYWYRQDPGQGLRLIYYSQIVNDFQKGDIAEGYSVSREKKESFPLTVTSAQKNPTAFYLCASSASGTGGSQSTDTQYFGPGTRLTVL.

This clone has just one count. The rearrangement uses TRBV23-1 and TRBJ2-2; TRBD2 matches 11 bases. TRBV23-1 is identified as an open reading frame with a role that is uncertain. The CDR3 loop spans 19 amino acids. V shed 3 bases and J 6 bases; nucleotides not matched to a gene: 15. CDR3 nucleotides: TGCGCCAGCAGTCATCCCCCGACTAGCGGGGTCACGAGCCCCGGGGAGCTGTTTTTT. The encoded protein is CASSHPPTSGVTSPGELFF.

The chain carries TRBV6-7 and TRBJ1-2, with TRBD1 identical over 7 bases. TRBV6-7 is assigned to the ORF class and has an uncertain function. J gave up 5 bases and V 7 bases, and 10 bases lay outside the gene matches. The length of the CDR3 is 14 residues. CDR3 residues: CASTSRDRLYGYTF. Written as DNA, the CDR3 is TGTGCCAGCACCAGCCGGGACAGACTATATGGCTACACCTTC.

J is TRBJ2-3 and V is TRBV10-3, with D perhaps TRBD1 (6 bases). Trimming removed 2 bases from V and 1 base from J, with 19 bases in between. The CDR3 sequence is 18 residues long. From germline, CDR1 is ENHRY and CDR2 SYGVKD. CDR3 loop: CAISEPLRTVLGTDTQYF. In nucleotides, the CDR3 is TGTGCCATCAGTGAGCCCCTCCGGACAGTCCTTGGCACAGATACGCAGTATTTT.

This chain uses TRBV25-1 with TRBJ1-3; the D gene is possibly TRBD1 (6 bases). There are 14 residues in the CDR3. The germline V gene has CDR1 MGHDK and CDR2 SYGVNS. V was trimmed by 6 bases and J by 0 bases, leaving 9 bases between them. The CDR3 reads CASRQGCSGNTIYF. The CDR3 DNA reads TGTGCCAGCAGACAGGGCTGCTCTGGAAACACCATATATTTT.

This rearrangement joins TRBV28 to TRBJ2-1, with TRBD2 matching over 9 bases. Germline trimming cut 3 bases from V and 9 bases from J; bases unmatched to any gene: 9. The CDR3 is 15 residues long. The germline V gene has CDR1 MDHEN and CDR2 SYDVKM. CDR3 sequence reads: CASSFSGSNFGEQFF. CDR3 coding DNA: TGTGCCAGCAGTTTTAGCGGGAGCAATTTTGGTGAGCAGTTCTTC.